This entry features one TCR beta chain sequence. What it recognizes is unknown. This record comes from a study of cytomegalovirus exposure and HLA in healthy donors. For the study at large: The roughly 130 validation repertoires used the same platform as the 650 to 800 first-cohort repertoires, a later analysis reported.

Assay: immunoSEQ multiplex PCR; the TCRdb copy retains only in-frame clones and omits some. There are roughly 330,000 clones in the sample; about nine tenths occur only once, and about 1.2% lies in the top ten. Study results and limitations: For most TCR sequences rarity was the rule, although some public TCRs occurred in many donors. CMV antigen specificity was confirmed in vitro for a few CMV-associated chains.

This TCR was recovered from a woman aged 25 to 39 in good health and CMV-seropositive. Sequencing was performed on PBMCs.

CDR3 sequence reads: CASSWEGNTEAFF. The CDR3 nucleotides are TGTGCCAGCAGCTGGGAGGGCAACACTGAAGCTTTCTTT. V and J are TRBV27 and TRBJ1-1; D gene unclear. V lost 6 bases, J lost 2 bases, and 10 bases lay in between. Per germline, CDR1 MNHEY and CDR2 SMNVEV (reference sequence). The CDR3 has 13 amino acids.